The 15 T cell receptor beta chains in this list originate from one sample, sequenced in a study of molecular identifiers for immune sequencing clone quantification. One entry per CDR3 protein, called by TCRdb with MiXCR from the PCR reads. The table records about 510,000 distinct CDR3 sequences, around 21% of them present only once. Sequenced sample: naive CD8+ T cells from blood, with Jurkat cell RNA spiked in. The subset was: FACS-sorted CD8+CD4-CCR7+CD45RA+ naive T cells. The receptors shown here come from a human donor in good health. Some libraries in this study had Jurkat cell RNA spiked in.

Only a few counts were recorded for this clonotype. This chain joins TRBV19 and TRBJ2-5; 7 bases match TRBD1. Germline V lookup: CDR1 LNHDA, CDR2 SQIVND (reference sequence). V lost 5 bases and J lost 6; bases outside the gene matches: 15. The CDR3 consists of 16 residues. The chain's CDR3 is CASSPLTRGRGKTQYF. For the CDR3, the DNA is TGTGCCAGTAGTCCCCTGACAAGGGGGCGAGGAAAGACCCAGTACTTC. The full variable domain, its missing parts supplied by reference TRBV19 and TRBJ2-5, is DGGITQSPKYLFRKEGQNVTLSCEQNLNHDAMYWYRQDPGQGLRLIYYSQIVNDFQKGDIAEGYSVSREKKESFPLTVTSAQKNPTAFYLCASSPLTRGRGKTQYFGPGTRLLVL.

The chain carries TRBV6-5 and TRBJ2-7; TRBD2 is a possible D gene (6 bases). CDR3 size: 14 residues. Trimming took 2 bases from V and 7 from J, leaving 15 bases between them. Per germline, CDR1 MNHEY and CDR2 SVGAGI. The CDR3 sequence: CASSYGGYSGEQYF. The CDR3 coding sequence is TGTGCCAGCAGTTACGGAGGGTACTCGGGGGAGCAGTACTTC.

Many counts were recorded for this clonotype. The chain joins TRBV6-5 to TRBJ2-7; 7 bases line up with TRBD2. The CDR3 is 13 amino acids. V gave up 6 bases and J gave up 4 bases; unmatched junction bases: 6. In germline, CDR1 is MNHEY, CDR2 SVGAGI. The CDR3 DNA sequence: TGTGCCAGCAGCTCGCCCGGGGGGTACGAGCAGTACTTC. Its protein product is CASSSPGGYEQYF.

The chain carries TRBV6-6 and TRBJ2-1; TRBD2 is a possible D gene (6 bases). The V gene's germline CDR1 is MNHNY and CDR2 SVGAGI (reference sequence). V gave up 4 bases and J gave up 0 bases, with 10 bases separating them. This CDR3 comprises 15 residues. Here the CDR3 reads CASSLAEISYNEQFF. CDR3 nucleotide sequence: TGTGCCAGCAGTTTAGCGGAGATCTCCTACAATGAGCAGTTCTTC.

This clonotype has a count of ten or more. The chain links TRBV7-9 to TRBJ2-7, with unresolved D. In germline, CDR1 is SEHNR, CDR2 FQNEAQ (reference sequence). This CDR3 has 13 amino acids. V lost 4 bases and J 6 bases, leaving 13 bases between the germline ends. CDR3 sequence: CASSSGPRFEQYF. CDR3 coding DNA: TGTGCCAGCAGCTCGGGCCCTCGATTCGAGCAGTACTTC.

The CDR3 DNA sequence: TGCAGTGCTAGGGATGCTCTAAGGACTTTTAGCACAGATACGCAGTATTTT. This codes for CSARDALRTFSTDTQYF. The gene calls are TRBV20-1 and TRBJ2-3; tentatively, D is TRBD2 (5 bases). Trimming cost V 3 bases and J 0 bases, with 19 bases left between them. The CDR3 sequence is 17 residues long. The germline CDR1 and CDR2 sequences are DFQATT and SNEGSKA (reference sequence).

The CDR3 DNA reads TGCGCCAGCAGCCAAGATCCGCCTGGACAGGGCTGGCGTGAGCAGTACTTC. Translating it yields CASSQDPPGQGWREQYF. The chain carries TRBV4-1 and TRBJ2-7; 8 bases map to TRBD1. The CDR3 is 17 residues long. CDR1 is MGHRA and CDR2 is YSYEKL in the germline V gene. The trim removed 0 bases at V and 7 bases at J, leaving 14 bases unmatched.

The chain carries TRBV19 and TRBJ1-5; D ambiguous. V was trimmed by 3 bases and J by 2 bases, leaving 11 bases between them. The CDR3 has 15 residues. Germline loops: CDR1 LNHDA, CDR2 SQIVND (reference sequence). CDR3 amino acids: CASSILGEGNQPQHF. The CDR3 DNA reads TGTGCCAGTAGTATCTTGGGTGAAGGCAATCAGCCCCAGCATTTT.

This clonotype was detected many times. This chain uses TRBV27 with TRBJ2-4, with D possibly being TRBD2 (6 bases). The CDR3 has 18 amino acids. The V gene's germline CDR1 is MNHEY and CDR2 SMNVEV (reference sequence). V was pared by 5 bases and J by 0 bases, with 20 bases between. The CDR3 coding sequence is TGTGCCAGCAGTCCCCCCTGGGAGGACCCTTTAGCCAAAAACATTCAGTACTTC. It specifies CASSPPWEDPLAKNIQYF.

This clonotype occurred a few times. The chain couples TRBV6-6 to TRBJ1-1; D is possibly TRBD1 (6 bases). Germline V gene lookup returns CDR1 MNHNY and CDR2 SVGAGI (reference sequence). The CDR3 has 15 amino acids. The V end lost 2 bases, the J end lost 6 bases, and 16 bases lay between the germline ends. The CDR3 DNA sequence: TGTGCCAGCAGTTACCCGCCCAGGGGTGATGCTGAAGCTTTCTTT. Translation: CASSYPPRGDAEAFF.

This clonotype was observed at least ten times. This chain connects TRBV4-1 to TRBJ2-2; D is uncertain. V was shortened by 11 bases and J by 6 bases, with 10 bases between the two germline ends. The CDR3 sequence is 11 residues long. CDR1 and CDR2 (germline): MGHRA, YSYEKL. CDR3 DNA sequence: TGCGCCTGCGGTGGCTCCGGGGAGCTGTTTTTT. As protein: CACGGSGELFF.

As for this clonotype: A much bigger clone sits one base away, suggesting this may be a read error. The chain joins TRBV30 to TRBJ2-3; D unresolved. The CDR3 is made up of 14 amino acids. Germline V lookup: CDR1 GTSNPN, CDR2 SVGIG (reference sequence). Here the CDR3 DNA reads TGTGCCCGGAGTGGTGGGCAGTCCACAGATACGCAGTATTTT. It yields the protein CARSGGQSTDTQYF.

This clonotype appeared a few times. V gene TRBV7-7 combines with J gene TRBJ1-1; D is unresolved. The CDR3 is 15 amino acids. Deletions cut 5 bases from V and 7 bases from J, with 20 bases between. Germline V gene data show CDR1 as SSHAT and CDR2 as FNYEAQ (reference sequence). The CDR3 protein is CASSPYSLSHGEAFF. The DNA for the CDR3 is TGTGCCAGCAGCCCATACAGTCTGTCCCATGGTGAAGCTTTCTTT.

This clonotype was picked up many times. The CDR3 loop is CASRLAGTDTQYF. CDR3 bases: TGTGCCAGCCGACTAGCCGGCACAGATACGCAGTATTTT. The chain combines TRBV27 with TRBJ2-3, with 7 positions matching TRBD2. Germline CDR1 is MNHEY and CDR2 is SMNVEV (reference sequence). The V and J ends lost 8 bases and 1 base, in that order; junction bases with no gene match: 3. The CDR3 sequence is 13 residues long.

A note on this clonotype: The conserved closing phenylalanine or tryptophan is absent in this CDR3, likely reflecting a read error. The J gene is TRBJ2-1, the V gene TRBV7-9; a possible D gene is TRBD2 (6 bases). Germline V lookup: CDR1 SEHNR, CDR2 FQNEAQ (reference sequence). The CDR3 runs 17 residues. V lost 4 bases and J 1 base, leaving 17 bases between the germline ends. The CDR3 loop reads CASSSIGRTRSYNEQFL. CDR3 bases: TGTGCCAGCAGCTCCATCGGGAGAACCCGTTCCTACAATGAGCAGTTCCTC.